Below, 26 T cell receptor beta chains from the same sample are listed, as sequenced in a study of tumor-infiltrating lymphocytes in oesophageal squamous cell carcinoma (dated by TCRdb to 2016 to 2018). To prepare the library, PCR was applied. TCRdb records Illumina HiSeq 2000 as the sequencer. TCRdb trimmed public reads at Q25 via fastp, called clones via MiXCR and kept in-frame beta chains. When rows share a CDR3 protein, they turn into one entry using the most common DNA and genes. The sample profile shows roughly 20,000 distinct CDR3 sequences; roughly 39% of them were found once. The ten largest clones add up to roughly a tenth of the sample. The sequenced sample was normal esophageal tissue next to the tumor. These receptor sequences come from a male donor with esophageal squamous cell carcinoma.

This clonotype was picked up one time. Since a much larger clone is just one base distant, this may be a read error. This chain uses TRBV20-1 with TRBJ2-7; no clear D gene. The J call may be incorrect, as the DNA end agrees better with TRBJ2-5. The CDR3 extends over 12 amino acids. Germline CDR1 reads DFQATT; CDR2 reads SNEGSKA (reference sequence). The CDR3, as DNA: TGCAGTGTTCAAGGGTTTCAAGAGACCCAGTACTTC. Translated: CSVQGFQETQYF.

In this sample, this clonotype is medium-sized. V and J are TRBV7-9 and TRBJ2-7; 10 bases align to TRBD1. CDR1 is SEHNR and CDR2 is FQNEAQ in the germline V gene (reference sequence). Germline trimming cut 3 bases from V and 3 bases from J; bases unmatched to any gene: 11. This CDR3 is 17 amino acids long. CDR3 nucleotides: TGTGCCAGCAGCTTTGATCGGGGGACAGGGGCCCACTACGAGCAGTACTTC. Amino acids: CASSFDRGTGAHYEQYF.

Comments on this clonotype: Because the CDR3 is missing its conserved closing phenylalanine or tryptophan, this is likely a read error. It is unclear where the CDR3 begins or ends on the DNA, so no DNA is shown, and the CDR3 is as TCRdb lists it. The V and J genes are TRBV7-2 and TRBJ2-6. The CDR3 is 12 amino acids in total, end residues counted. CDR1 and CDR2 (germline): SGHTA, FQGNSA. The CDR3 sequence is CASSISGRGFRS.

This clonotype was recorded a few times. V gene TRBV7-9 combines with J gene TRBJ1-1; no clear D. The V gene's germline CDR1 is SEHNR and CDR2 FQNEAQ (reference sequence). This CDR3 region has 12 residues. The ends were cut back, 5 bases at V and 4 bases at J, with 8 bases in the middle. Here the CDR3 reads CASSLPRTEAFF. The CDR3 coding sequence is TGTGCCAGCAGCCTCCCGCGCACTGAAGCTTTCTTT. Full variable domain (remainder filled in from reference TRBV7-9 and TRBJ1-1): DTGVSQNPRHKITKRGQNVTFRCDPISEHNRLYWYRQTLGQGPEFLTYFQNEAQLEKSRLLSDRFSAERPKGSFSTLEIQRTEQGDSAMYLCASSLPRTEAFFGQGTRLTVV.

By sample fraction, this clonotype is medium-sized. This chain connects TRBV7-3 to TRBJ2-1; D may be TRBD2 (5 bases). The CDR3 has 14 amino acids. The germline gives CDR1 SGHTA, CDR2 FQGTGA. The V and J ends lost 0 bases and 10 bases respectively, with 13 bases between them. The CDR3 DNA reads as TGTGCCAGCAGCTTAACGTACGGGGTAAGGGAGCAGTTCTTC. Its translation: CASSLTYGVREQFF.

The chain links TRBV10-2 to TRBJ2-4; 15 bases are a match to TRBD2. The DNA end is a closer match to TRBJ2-7, so the J assignment may be wrong. The CDR3 contains 16 residues. The germline CDR1 and CDR2 sequences are WSHSY and SAAADI. CDR3 DNA: TGCGCCAGCAGTGAGCCGGGACTAGCGGGAGGATACGAGCAGTACTTC. As protein: CASSEPGLAGGYEQYF.

The V and J genes are TRBV6-1 and TRBJ2-1, with TRBD2 matching over 9 bases. The J call may be incorrect, as the DNA end agrees better with TRBJ2-5. Germline lookup yields CDR1 MNHNS and CDR2 SASEGT. The CDR3 covers 13 residues. CDR3 sequence (DNA): TGTGCCAGCCTTCACGGGACTAGCGAGACCCAGTACTTC. This encodes CASLHGTSETQYF.

This clonotype was recorded at least ten times. V gene TRBV10-3 combines with J gene TRBJ2-7, with D tentatively TRBD1 (5 bases). Trimming cost V 11 bases and J 1 base, with 9 bases left between them. This CDR3 is 11 amino acids long. Germline CDR1 reads ENHRY; CDR2 reads SYGVKD. CDR3 in DNA: TGTGCCGTCCAGGGATCCTACGAGCAGTACTTC. Its protein product is CAVQGSYEQYF.

The chain couples TRBV27 to TRBJ2-7, with 9 bases matching TRBD1. The tail of the sequence fits TRBJ2-1 better, so the J call may be wrong. Germline CDR1 and CDR2: MNHEY and SMNVEV (reference sequence). The length of the CDR3 is 15 residues. The CDR3 DNA is TGTGCCAGCATCAACAGGGGGCTCTACTACAATGAGCAGTTCTTC. Protein sequence: CASINRGLYYNEQFF.

This clonotype rates as medium-sized. The genes are TRBV10-1 and TRBJ2-3, with TRBD2 as a possible D gene (6 bases). The germline gives CDR1 WNHNN, CDR2 SYGVQD (reference sequence). Trimming left V 0 bases short and J 5 bases short, with 9 bases between. CDR3 size: 14 residues. CDR3 coding DNA: TGCGCCAGCAGTGAGTCTCTGGGGGGAGATACGCAGTATTTT. This translates into CASSESLGGDTQYF.

This clonotype was observed many times. Since a much larger clone is just one base distant, this may be a read error. This rearrangement joins TRBV6-1 to TRBJ2-5; the D is unclear. The CDR3 runs to 11 residues. CDR1 and CDR2 from the germline V gene are MNHNS and SASEGT. Between the trimmed V and J ends, which lost 7 bases and 11 bases, there was a span of 14 bases. In DNA form, the CDR3 reads TGTGCCAGCACCGAGTACAATGAGCAGTACTTC. Its translation: CASTEYNEQYF.

CDR3 bases: TGTGCCAGCAGCTTAGTTCAGGACAGCCAAGAGACCCAGTACTTC. Translated: CASSLVQDSQETQYF. The V call is TRBV7-9, the J call TRBJ2-5, with D possibly TRBD1 on 6 matching bases. This CDR3 spans 15 amino acids. Germline CDR1 is SEHNR and CDR2 is FQNEAQ (reference sequence). V was cut by 1 base and J by 1 base, with 10 bases left in between. The whole variable domain, filled in from reference TRBV7-9 and TRBJ2-5, reads DTGVSQNPRHKITKRGQNVTFRCDPISEHNRLYWYRQTLGQGPEFLTYFQNEAQLEKSRLLSDRFSAERPKGSFSTLEIQRTEQGDSAMYLCASSLVQDSQETQYFGPGTRLLVL.

CDR3 bases: TGTGCCAGCAGCTTGGAGGTAACGAGGCAGTTCTTC. Its translation: CASSLEVTRQFF. This chain links TRBV7-4 with TRBJ2-5; D might be TRBD2 (5 bases). TRBJ2-1 explains the end of the DNA better; the J call may be wrong. Germline CDR1 is SGHVT and CDR2 is SQSDAQ. CDR3 length: 12 residues.

This clonotype was seen many times. This sequence joins TRBV6-6 and TRBJ2-7; no clear D. Germline values: CDR1 MNHNY, CDR2 SVGAGI (reference sequence). The V end lost 0 bases, the J end lost 7 bases, and 13 bases lay between the germline ends. The CDR3 is 14 amino acids. The CDR3 here is CASSYSADPTEQYF. In DNA, the CDR3 is TGTGCCAGCAGTTACTCGGCGGACCCTACGGAGCAGTACTTC.

In nucleotides, the CDR3 is TGTGCCTGGGACCGCCGGTTAAATGAGCAGTTCTTC. Its translation: CAWDRRLNEQFF. The V and J genes are TRBV30 and TRBJ2-1, with unresolved D. V lost 5 bases, J lost 7 bases, and 12 bases lay in between. CDR1 and CDR2 from the germline V gene are GTSNPN and SVGIG (reference sequence). This CDR3 is 12 amino acids long.

In this sample, this clonotype is medium-sized. The V gene is TRBV7-2, the J gene TRBJ2-7; 7 nucleotides align to TRBD1. The V and J ends lost 5 bases and 3 bases, in that order; junction bases with no gene match: 10. The CDR3 is 15 amino acids. Germline values: CDR1 SGHTA, CDR2 FQGNSA. The CDR3 region is CASSPRQGRGYEQYF. CDR3 coding DNA: TGTGCCAGCAGCCCACGACAGGGTCGGGGCTACGAGCAGTACTTC.

This clonotype has just a few counts. The chain employs TRBV27 and TRBJ2-3, with D perhaps TRBD2 (5 bases). TRBJ2-7 matches the DNA end more closely, so the J call is doubtful. The germline gives CDR1 MNHEY, CDR2 SMNVEV (reference sequence). The length of the CDR3 is 14 residues. CDR3 DNA sequence: TGTGCCAGCAGTTTAGGTTCCTCACCGGGAGAGCAGTACTTC. This translates into CASSLGSSPGEQYF.

Judged by abundance, this clonotype is medium-sized. V gene TRBV12-3 or TRBV12-4 combines with J gene TRBJ1-5; no definite D call. This CDR3 region has 13 residues. V lost 3 bases to trimming and J lost 4 bases, with 7 bases between them. CDR3 in DNA: TGTGCCAGCAGTTTTTCGGAAAATCAGCCCCAGCATTTT. Its protein is CASSFSENQPQHF.

Points on this clonotype: The final CDR3 position lacks the conserved phenylalanine or tryptophan, pointing to a likely read error. Because the CDR3's place on the DNA is in doubt, the DNA is left out and the CDR3 is given as listed by TCRdb. The V and J genes are TRBV7-6 and TRBJ2-7; the D call in the table, TRBD1, was not verified against the DNA. From its first to its last residue, the CDR3 has 17 amino acids. Germline CDR1 is SGHVS and CDR2 is FNYEAQ. The chain's CDR3 is CASSPGLGQIYGYTFGS.

Ten or more counts support this clonotype. The chain is built from TRBV12-3 or TRBV12-4 and TRBJ2-1; 9 bases line up with TRBD2. This CDR3 region has 15 residues. The V gene end was trimmed by 6 bases and the J gene end by 5 bases; junction bases not matched to a gene: 8. The CDR3 protein is CASRLSGRINNEQFF. CDR3 nucleotide sequence: TGTGCCAGCAGACTTAGCGGGAGAATCAACAATGAGCAGTTCTTC.

This clonotype appeared a single time. CDR3 sequence: CASNDPPFYEQYF. The CDR3, as DNA: TGTGCCAGCAACGATCCGCCGTTCTACGAGCAGTACTTC. The rearrangement links TRBV7-2 to TRBJ2-7; no clear D gene. The CDR3 has 13 amino acids. Trimming removed 7 bases from V and 3 bases from J, with 13 bases in between. Germline CDR1 reads SGHTA; CDR2 reads FQGNSA. Supplemented by reference TRBV7-2 and TRBJ2-7, the full variable domain reads GAGVSQSPSNKVTEKGKDVELRCDPISGHTALYWYRQSLGQGLEFLIYFQGNSAPDKSGLPSDRFSAERTGGSVSTLTIQRTQQEDSAVYLCASNDPPFYEQYFGPGTRLTVT.

This clonotype turned up a few times. V is TRBV23-1 and J is TRBJ2-7; the D is unclear. The DNA matches TRBJ2-1 better at its end, which makes the J call doubtful. Being an ORF, TRBV23-1 has a function that is uncertain. CDR3 length: 12 residues. The CDR3 region has the DNA TGCGCCAGACCCAGAAGGAGCATCGAGCAGTTCTTC. It yields the protein CARPRRSIEQFF.

This clonotype has at least ten counts. The J gene is TRBJ2-1, the V gene TRBV7-2; 10 bases are shared with TRBD2. The CDR3 totals 15 residues. Germline trimming cut 5 bases from V and 5 bases from J; bases unmatched to any gene: 6. Germline loops: CDR1 SGHTA, CDR2 FQGNSA. CDR3 residues: CASSVTSGVNNEQFF. CDR3 bases: TGTGCCAGCAGCGTCACTAGCGGGGTTAACAATGAGCAGTTCTTC.

Ten or more counts support this clonotype. The CDR3 nucleotides are TGTGCCAGCAGTTTTGGGAGACTGGGCACCGGGGAGCTGTTTTTT. Translated: CASSFGRLGTGELFF. The chain is built from TRBV27 and TRBJ2-2; perhaps TRBD2 as D (5 bases). CDR1 and CDR2 (germline): MNHEY, SMNVEV (reference sequence). The CDR3 runs to 15 residues. The germline V and J ends were trimmed by 3 bases and 4 bases, with 12 bases remaining between them.

This clonotype was counted ten times or more. This chain connects TRBV7-2 to TRBJ2-1; tentatively, D is TRBD2 (6 bases). The germline V gene encodes CDR1 SGHTA and CDR2 FQGNSA. V was shortened by 6 bases and J by 6 bases, with 15 bases between the two germline ends. There are 14 residues in the CDR3. CDR3 sequence: CASSPQRALNEQFF. CDR3 nucleotides: TGTGCCAGCAGTCCTCAGCGGGCCCTCAATGAGCAGTTCTTC.

This clonotype was recorded at least ten times. Being one base from a much bigger clone, this may be a read error. The rearrangement links TRBV12-3 or TRBV12-4 to TRBJ2-1; 7 bases match TRBD2. With the DNA end fitting TRBJ2-7 better, the J assignment may be wrong. The CDR3 is 15 amino acids. The CDR3 region is CASSLRAGFYNEQYF. The CDR3 region has the DNA TGTGCCAGCAGTTTACGAGCGGGGTTCTACAATGAGCAGTACTTC.